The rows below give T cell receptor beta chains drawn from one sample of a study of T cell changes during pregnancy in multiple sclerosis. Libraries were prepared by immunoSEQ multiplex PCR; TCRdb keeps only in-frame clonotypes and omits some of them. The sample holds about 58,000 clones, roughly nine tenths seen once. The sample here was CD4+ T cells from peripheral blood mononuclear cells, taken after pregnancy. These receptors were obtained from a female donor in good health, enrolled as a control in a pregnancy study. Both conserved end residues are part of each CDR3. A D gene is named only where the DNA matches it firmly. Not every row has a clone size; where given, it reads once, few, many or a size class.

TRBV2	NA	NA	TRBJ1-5	CAGHIGFGQPQHF	TGTGCCGGACACATAGGGTTCGGGCAGCCCCAGCATTTT
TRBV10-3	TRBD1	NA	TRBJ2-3	CAISDIQTGPTDTQYF	TGTGCCATCAGTGACATACAGACAGGGCCTACAGATACGCAGTATTTT
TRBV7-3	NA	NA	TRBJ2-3	CASSFVPTDTQYF	TGTGCCAGCAGCTTCGTCCCCACAGATACGCAGTATTTT
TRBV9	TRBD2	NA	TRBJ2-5	CASSVGSGGPQETQYF	TGTGCCAGCAGCGTAGGGAGCGGGGGGCCACAAGAGACCCAGTACTTC
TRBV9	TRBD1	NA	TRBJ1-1	CASSTRDRGTEAFF	TGTGCCAGCAGCACCCGGGACAGGGGCACTGAAGCTTTCTTT
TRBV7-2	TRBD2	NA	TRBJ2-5	CASSLEAGVFGTQYF	TGTGCCAGCAGCTTAGAAGCGGGGGTTTTCGGGACCCAGTACTTC
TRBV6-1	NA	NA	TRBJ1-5	CASIPDSNQPQHF	TGTGCCAGCATTCCAGATAGCAATCAGCCCCAGCATTTT
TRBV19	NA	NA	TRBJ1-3	CASTKFGVAGNTIYF	TGTGCCAGTACCAAATTCGGAGTAGCTGGAAACACCATATATTTT
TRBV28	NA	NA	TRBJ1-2	CASSQAGKGYGYTF	TGTGCCAGCAGCCAAGCAGGGAAGGGGTATGGCTACACCTTC
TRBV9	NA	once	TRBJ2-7	CASSVAGTGGQYEQYF	TGTGCCAGCAGCGTAGCCGGGACCGGGGGGCAGTACGAGCAGTACTTC
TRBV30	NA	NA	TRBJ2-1	CAWSVREPNEQFF	TGTGCCTGGAGTGTCCGGGAACCAAATGAGCAGTTCTTC
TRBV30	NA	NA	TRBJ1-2	CAWRLPPIDGYTF	TGTGCCTGGAGGTTACCCCCGATAGATGGCTACACCTTC
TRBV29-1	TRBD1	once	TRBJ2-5	CSVARGTGGQETQYF	TGCAGCGTTGCCCGGGGGACAGGGGGCCAGGAGACCCAGTACTTC
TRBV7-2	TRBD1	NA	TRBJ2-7	CASSLVQGAIYEQYF	TGTGCCAGCAGCTTAGTTCAGGGGGCGATATACGAGCAGTACTTC
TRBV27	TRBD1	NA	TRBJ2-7	CASTGTGSYEQYF	TGTGCCAGCACCGGGACAGGCTCCTACGAGCAGTACTTC
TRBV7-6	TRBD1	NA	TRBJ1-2	CASSLARGTGGWGYGYTF	TGTGCCAGCAGCTTAGCTCGTGGGACAGGGGGCTGGGGCTATGGCTACACCTTC
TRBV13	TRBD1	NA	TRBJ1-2	CASQDRWDRRNTNYGYTF	TGTGCCAGCCAGGACCGATGGGACAGACGAAACACTAACTATGGCTACACCTTC
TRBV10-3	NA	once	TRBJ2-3	CAISARGSTDTQYF	TGTGCCATCAGTGCGAGGGGGAGCACAGATACGCAGTATTTT
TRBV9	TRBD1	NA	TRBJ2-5	CASSSGQVQETQYF	TGTGCCAGCAGCTCAGGACAGGTTCAAGAGACCCAGTACTTC
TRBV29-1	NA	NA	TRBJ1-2	CSVEGRLVDGYTF	TGCAGCGTTGAGGGCAGGCTTGTTGATGGCTACACCTTC
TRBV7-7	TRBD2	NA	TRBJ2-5	CASSFATGLAGAETQYF	TGTGCTAGCAGCTTCGCAACCGGACTAGCGGGGGCTGAGACCCAGTACTTC
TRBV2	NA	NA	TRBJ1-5	CASNRDRNSNQPQHF	TGTGCCAGCAATCGAGACAGGAATAGCAATCAGCCCCAGCATTTT
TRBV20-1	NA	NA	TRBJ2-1	CSATQRNEQFF	TGCAGTGCTACCCAGAGGAATGAGCAGTTCTTC